The next 2 T cell receptor beta chains were all read from a single sample in a study of blood T cells in healthy people across ages. Sample-barcoded 5' priming and a J-beta primer mix drove a second PCR of 7 to 11 cycles. TCRdb reanalysed the 5' RACE reads using MiXCR and keeps one entry per CDR3 protein. The table records roughly 930,000 distinct CDR3 sequences, around 48% of them present only once. Sequencing was carried out using blood. The receptors come from a man aged 25 to 40 in good health.

The chain carries TRBV20-1 and TRBJ2-7; the match to TRBD2 covers 10 bases. Trimming cost V 1 base and J 6 bases; bases outside gene matches: 9. This CDR3 contains 15 residues. Germline V gives CDR1 DFQATT, CDR2 SNEGSKA (reference sequence). Here the CDR3 DNA reads TGCAGTGCTAGAGGTGGTGGGACTAGCGCGGGCGAGCAGTACTTC. Protein product: CSARGGGTSAGEQYF.

This clonotype has only a few counts. V gene TRBV5-1 combines with J gene TRBJ1-2; a possible D gene is TRBD1 (6 bases). The germline V and J ends were trimmed by 4 bases and 5 bases, with 18 bases remaining between them. Germline loops: CDR1 SGHRS, CDR2 YFSETQ. The CDR3 has 15 amino acids. The CDR3 sequence is CASSPTGRAQYGYTF. The CDR3 region has the DNA TGCGCCAGCAGCCCAACAGGGAGGGCACAATATGGCTACACCTTC. The full variable domain, its missing parts supplied by reference TRBV5-1 and TRBJ1-2, is KAGVTQTPRYLIKTRGQQVTLSCSPISGHRSVSWYQQTPGQGLQFLFEYFSETQRNKGNFPGRFSGRQFSNSRSEMNVSTLELGDSALYLCASSPTGRAQYGYTFGSGTRLTVV.